This T cell receptor beta chain originates from a study of shared clonotypes between healthy human individuals. Broader study findings: Clonotype sharing among donors likely depends on sequencing depth.

In the case of this clone: Its target is not known.

V shed 7 bases and J shed 4 bases, with 13 bases lying between them. CDR3 size: 14 residues. Germline-derived CDR1 and CDR2 are LNHDA and SQIVND (reference sequence). The unsorted samples took roughly 100 million PBMCs to get genomic DNA. Only in-frame clones appear in the TCRdb table, and some are missing; sequencing was by immunoSEQ multiplex PCR. Among 530,000 or so clones listed, about three quarters were seen once. Sequenced sample: PBMCs. V and J are TRBV19 and TRBJ1-4, with D uncertain. This receptor was identified in a woman in her thirties or forties in good health. Some clones in this sample may be carry-over from other donors' samples. The CDR3 bases are TGTGCCAGTACCGTGGACCGAGATAATGAAAAACTGTTTTTT. Translating it yields CASTVDRDNEKLFF.